This T cell receptor (beta chain) is drawn from a study of T cell responses to AZD1222 COVID-19 vaccine. Method: immunoSEQ multiplex PCR; TCRdb's copy keeps in-frame clones and lacks some. The sample lists about 100,000 clones; about 88% were seen once. Germline V CDR1 and CDR2: KGHSH, LQKENI. With 3 bases clipped from V and 5 bases from J, the junction kept 8 bases outside the gene matches. This CDR3 is built from 16 residues. This TCR was sampled from an adult in good health. The chain is built from TRBV18 and TRBJ2-3; 10 nucleotides agree with TRBD2. Source: peripheral blood, taken on day 0 of AZD1222 vaccination. The CDR3 nucleotides are TGTGCCAGCTCACCCGGTTCTAGCGGGAGTCTAGATACGCAGTATTTT. As protein: CASSPGSSGSLDTQYF.